This passage covers 26 T cell receptor beta chains from one sample sequenced in a study of Graves' ophthalmopathy and Graves' hyperthyroidism. From RNA, the CDR3 regions of TCR beta chains were amplified and sequenced. Following a first-round RT-PCR that used HTBI primers, a second-round multiplex PCR was carried out. TCRdb fed the multiplex PCR reads into MiXCR, producing one record per CDR3 protein. The sample includes about 210,000 distinct CDR3 sequences, 29% seen only once; the top ten take approximately 9%. Sequencing input: peripheral blood. All receptors derive from a man aged 50 to 59 with Graves' ophthalmopathy.

This clonotype came up many times. The CDR3 DNA reads as TGTGCCAGCAGCGAGACAGGGAAGGCCCAAGAGACCCAGTACTTC. Its translation: CASSETGKAQETQYF. The chain joins TRBV6-1 to TRBJ2-5; 7 nucleotides agree with TRBD1. CDR1 MNHNS and CDR2 SASEGT come from the germline V gene. The junction had 8 bases not matched to a gene; V was cut back by 6 bases and J by 1 base. The CDR3 totals 15 residues.

This clonotype was observed at least ten times. The CDR3: CASKTSGGKVTQYF. The CDR3 DNA reads TGTGCCAGCAAGACTAGCGGTGGCAAGGTGACCCAGTACTTC. The chain has TRBV6-5 and TRBJ2-5, with 9 bases aligning to TRBD2. Germline trimming cut 7 bases from V and 7 bases from J; bases unmatched to any gene: 10. CDR1 and CDR2 (germline): MNHEY, SVGAGI. This CDR3 contains 14 residues.

The V gene is TRBV28, the J gene TRBJ2-7; 7 bases fit TRBD1. CDR1 is MDHEN, CDR2 SYDVKM, per germline. V shed 4 bases, J shed 7 bases, and the junction held 10 bases outside the gene matches. The CDR3 spans 14 residues. CDR3 loop: CASSSPDRVGEQYF. Written as DNA, the CDR3 is TGTGCCAGCAGTTCCCCCGACAGGGTAGGGGAGCAGTACTTC.

The chain combines TRBV28 with TRBJ2-7; possibly TRBD1 or TRBD2 for D (5 bases each). V dropped 2 bases and J dropped 4 bases, with 18 bases sitting between them. CDR3 length: 16 residues. Germline CDR1 is MDHEN and CDR2 is SYDVKM. This chain's CDR3 is CASSLASGQLLYEQYF. The CDR3 nucleotides read TGTGCCAGCAGTTTAGCGTCGGGGCAGTTGCTTTACGAGCAGTACTTC.

This clonotype was seen many times. The V and J genes are TRBV28 and TRBJ2-5; a possible D gene is TRBD2 (6 bases). The CDR3 is 15 amino acids. The V and J ends lost 5 bases and 5 bases respectively, with 18 bases between them. Germline CDR1 MDHEN, CDR2 SYDVKM. CDR3 region: CASSPRSRAGETQYF. In nucleotides, the CDR3 is TGTGCCAGCAGTCCCAGGTCTCGGGCGGGGGAGACCCAGTACTTC.

This clonotype was detected ten times or more. The genes are TRBV19 and TRBJ1-1; D uncertain. The CDR3 covers 13 residues. V was clipped by 3 bases and J by 1 base, with 6 bases between them. Germline CDR1 reads LNHDA; CDR2 reads SQIVND (reference sequence). DNA of the CDR3: TGTGCCAGTAGTATCGGCCCGAACACTGAAGCTTTCTTT. Encoded protein: CASSIGPNTEAFF.

This clonotype was counted a single time. The gene calls are TRBV11-2 and TRBJ2-7, with D possibly matching TRBD2 (6 bases). Germline CDR1 SGHAT, CDR2 FQNNGV. There are 14 residues in the CDR3. V shed 0 bases and J shed 1 base, with 7 bases lying between them. This CDR3 is CASSLDLASYEQYF. CDR3 in DNA: TGTGCCAGCAGCTTAGATCTAGCGTCCTACGAGCAGTACTTC.

DNA of the CDR3: TGTGCCAGCAGCTTAGGTGGCAGCGACAATTCACCCCTCCACTTT. Encoded protein: CASSLGGSDNSPLHF. The chain uses TRBV7-9 and TRBJ1-6; D unclear. Germline V gene lookup returns CDR1 SEHNR and CDR2 FQNEAQ (reference sequence). Deletions cut 1 base from V and 7 bases from J, with 11 bases between. There are 15 residues in the CDR3.

This clonotype was observed at least ten times. The genes are TRBV6-1 and TRBJ1-2, with D perhaps matching TRBD1 (5 bases). V was clipped by 4 bases and J by 3 bases, with 9 bases between them. CDR1 and CDR2 from the germline V gene are MNHNS and SASEGT. The length of the CDR3 is 13 residues. The DNA for the CDR3 is TGTGCCAGCAGTGTTGGGACTTACTATGGCTACACCTTC. The encoded protein is CASSVGTYYGYTF.

Many counts were recorded for this clonotype. The V call is TRBV28, the J call TRBJ1-1, with 7 bases identical to TRBD1. Germline CDR1 reads MDHEN; CDR2 reads SYDVKM. Germline trimming cut 11 bases from V and 4 bases from J; bases unmatched to any gene: 16. The CDR3 covers 15 residues. This chain's CDR3 is CAAKLEGGAVTEAFF. The CDR3, as DNA: TGTGCCGCGAAACTAGAAGGGGGCGCTGTCACTGAAGCTTTCTTT.

This clonotype was counted many times. The rearrangement uses TRBV3-1 and TRBJ1-2; 7 bases are a match to TRBD1. The CDR3 has 16 amino acids. Germline assignment: CDR1 LGHDT and CDR2 YNNKEL (reference sequence). V gave up 1 base and J gave up 1 base; unmatched junction bases: 6. The chain's CDR3 is CASSQGGNRGNYGYTF. DNA of the CDR3: TGTGCCAGCAGCCAAGGGGGGAACAGGGGTAACTATGGCTACACCTTC.

The chain is built from TRBV28 and TRBJ2-7, with D perhaps TRBD1 or TRBD2 (6 bases each). V gave up 8 bases and J gave up 3 bases, with 17 bases separating them. The length of the CDR3 is 14 residues. CDR1 MDHEN and CDR2 SYDVKM come from the germline V gene. The CDR3 is CASSRGATVYEQYF. CDR3 sequence (DNA): TGTGCCAGCTCGAGGGGGGCAACAGTCTACGAGCAGTACTTC.

A remark on this clonotype: A read error may account for a junction end that differs from germline. The CDR3 DNA reads as TGTGCCAGCAGCGAAGCTCTTGCCAAAAACATTCAGTACTTC. Translation gives CASSEALAKNIQYF. The genes are TRBV2 and TRBJ2-4; D ambiguous. The CDR3 sequence is 14 residues long. Germline CDR1 is SNHLY and CDR2 is FYNNEI.

This clonotype was detected ten times or more. This chain links TRBV6-5 with TRBJ2-5; D is possibly TRBD1 (6 bases). The CDR3 contains 13 residues. Trimming left V 6 bases short and J 5 bases short, with 13 bases between. CDR1 is MNHEY, CDR2 SVGAGI, per germline. In DNA form, the CDR3 reads TGTGCCAGCAGCTCACAGGGATGGGAGACCCAGTACTTC. Residues: CASSSQGWETQYF.

At least ten counts were recorded for this clonotype. A junction boundary mismatches the germline segment, possibly from a read error. The chain recombines TRBV11-2 with TRBJ2-2; 8 bases agree with TRBD1. The CDR3 has 16 amino acids. Germline CDR1 SGHAT, CDR2 FQNNGV. In nucleotides, the CDR3 is TGTACCAGCAGCTTCCAGGGGGCTTCGAACACCGGGGAGCTGTTTTTT. The encoded protein is CTSSFQGASNTGELFF.

This clonotype was detected ten times or more. The chain is built from TRBV2 and TRBJ2-2; the D is unclear. This CDR3 is built from 15 residues. CDR1 and CDR2 (germline): SNHLY, FYNNEI. Trimming shortened V by 8 bases and J by 1 base, and 14 bases separated the two germline ends. CDR3 loop: CASRRGDVNTGELFF. Written as DNA, the CDR3 is TGTGCCAGCCGAAGAGGTGACGTGAACACCGGGGAGCTGTTTTTT.

This clonotype occurred a few times. The chain combines TRBV11-2 with TRBJ2-2; 10 positions agree with TRBD2. The CDR3 is 18 amino acids. The V and J ends lost 1 base and 5 bases, in that order; junction bases with no gene match: 10. Germline V gene lookup returns CDR1 SGHAT and CDR2 FQNNGV. CDR3 region: CASSLGLSGRAGTGELFF. The CDR3 DNA follows: TGTGCCAGCAGCTTAGGATTAAGCGGGAGGGCCGGGACCGGGGAGCTGTTTTTT.

In this sample, this clonotype turned up many times. The rearrangement links TRBV10-3 to TRBJ2-5, with 13 bases matching TRBD2. Germline CDR1 reads ENHRY; CDR2 reads SYGVKD. CDR3 length: 17 amino acids. Trimming took 1 base from V and 4 from J; bases not matched to a gene: 6. The CDR3 sequence: CAISEWRLAGGGETQYF. As DNA, the CDR3 is TGTGCCATCAGTGAGTGGAGACTAGCGGGAGGTGGAGAGACCCAGTACTTC.

The chain employs TRBV7-2 and TRBJ1-1, with D possibly matching TRBD1 (6 bases). The V end was cut by 2 bases, the J end by 4 bases, with 11 bases between. Germline CDR1 SGHTA, CDR2 FQGNSA. This CDR3 contains 14 residues. The CDR3 is CASSLTQGRTEAFF. The CDR3 DNA reads as TGTGCCAGCAGCTTAACGCAGGGGCGCACTGAAGCTTTCTTT.

This clonotype was found once. The J gene is TRBJ2-5, the V gene TRBV6-1; D is uncertain. CDR1 and CDR2 from the germline V gene are MNHNS and SASEGT. This CDR3 is built from 13 residues. Trimming removed 0 bases at V and 3 bases at J, with 5 bases between. CDR3 in amino acids: CASSEAGKETQYF. The CDR3 nucleotides read TGTGCCAGCAGTGAAGCAGGGAAAGAGACCCAGTACTTC.

This clonotype was seen repeatedly, ten times or more. The junction departs from germline at one end; a sequencing error may be responsible. The rearrangement uses TRBV12-3 or TRBV12-4 and TRBJ2-7; 9 bases line up with TRBD2. The CDR3 consists of 13 residues. CDR3 nucleotide sequence: TGCGCCACCACCGGGACTAGCAGGGGAGAGCAGTACTTC. Its protein is CATTGTSRGEQYF.

The sample holds many counts of this clonotype. The chain has TRBV5-1 and TRBJ2-5, with D maybe TRBD2 (5 bases). The CDR3 is made up of 15 amino acids. The V and J ends lost 4 bases and 1 base respectively, with 14 bases between them. Germline V gene data show CDR1 as SGHRS and CDR2 as YFSETQ. The CDR3 spells CASSLRGEGQETQYF. DNA of the CDR3: TGCGCCAGCAGCCTCCGGGGTGAGGGCCAAGAGACCCAGTACTTC. The complete variable domain, with remaining parts taken from reference TRBV5-1 and TRBJ2-5, reads KAGVTQTPRYLIKTRGQQVTLSCSPISGHRSVSWYQQTPGQGLQFLFEYFSETQRNKGNFPGRFSGRQFSNSRSEMNVSTLELGDSALYLCASSLRGEGQETQYFGPGTRLLVL.

This clonotype was seen a few times. CDR3 residues: CASSFALGGMGTQYF. The CDR3 DNA reads as TGTGCCAGCAGTTTTGCTTTGGGCGGAATGGGGACCCAGTACTTC. This chain uses TRBV12-3 or TRBV12-4 with TRBJ2-5; D is ambiguous. The CDR3 is made up of 15 amino acids. The V end lost 3 bases, the J end lost 7 bases, and 18 bases lay between the germline ends.

This clonotype was recorded at least ten times. This chain connects TRBV4-1 to TRBJ1-5, with TRBD1 matching over 10 bases. The CDR3 is 15 residues long. Germline CDR1 reads MGHRA; CDR2 reads YSYEKL. V gave up 0 bases and J gave up 6 bases; unmatched junction bases: 2. Written as DNA, the CDR3 is TGCGCCAGCAGCCAAGAGGACAGGGGGGGTCAGCCCCAGCATTTT. Translated, it gives CASSQEDRGGQPQHF.

This clonotype was picked up many times. The V call is TRBV12-3 or TRBV12-4, the J call TRBJ2-7; D is perhaps TRBD1 (5 bases). This CDR3 region has 14 residues. The V end lost 5 bases, the J end lost 0 bases, and 11 bases lay between the germline ends. The CDR3 loop is CASSPIDSSYEQYF. CDR3 in DNA: TGTGCCAGCAGTCCCATTGACAGCTCCTACGAGCAGTACTTC.

V usage is TRBV27 and J usage is TRBJ1-5; TRBD1 matches 7 bases. This CDR3 spans 15 amino acids. The V and J ends lost 4 bases and 2 bases, in that order; junction bases with no gene match: 5. Germline V gene lookup returns CDR1 MNHEY and CDR2 SMNVEV (reference sequence). CDR3 in DNA: TGTGCCAGCAGTTCAGGACAGGCGGGCAATCAGCCCCAGCATTTT. Translated, it gives CASSSGQAGNQPQHF.